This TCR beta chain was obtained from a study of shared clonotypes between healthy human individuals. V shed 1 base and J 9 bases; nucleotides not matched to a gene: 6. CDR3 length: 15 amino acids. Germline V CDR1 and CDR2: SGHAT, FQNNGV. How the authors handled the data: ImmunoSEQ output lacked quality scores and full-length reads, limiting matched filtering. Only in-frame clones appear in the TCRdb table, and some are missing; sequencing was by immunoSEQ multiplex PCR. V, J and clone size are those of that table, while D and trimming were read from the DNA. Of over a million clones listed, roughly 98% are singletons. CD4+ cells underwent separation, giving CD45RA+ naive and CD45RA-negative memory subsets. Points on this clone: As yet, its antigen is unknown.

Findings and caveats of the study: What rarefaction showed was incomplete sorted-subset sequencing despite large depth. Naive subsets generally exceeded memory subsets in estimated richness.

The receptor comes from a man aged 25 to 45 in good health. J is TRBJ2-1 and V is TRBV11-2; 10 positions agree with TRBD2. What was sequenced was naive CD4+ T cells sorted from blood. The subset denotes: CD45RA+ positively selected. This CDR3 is CASSLVAGGITEQFF. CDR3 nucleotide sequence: TGTGCCAGCAGCTTAGTAGCGGGAGGTATCACTGAGCAGTTCTTC.